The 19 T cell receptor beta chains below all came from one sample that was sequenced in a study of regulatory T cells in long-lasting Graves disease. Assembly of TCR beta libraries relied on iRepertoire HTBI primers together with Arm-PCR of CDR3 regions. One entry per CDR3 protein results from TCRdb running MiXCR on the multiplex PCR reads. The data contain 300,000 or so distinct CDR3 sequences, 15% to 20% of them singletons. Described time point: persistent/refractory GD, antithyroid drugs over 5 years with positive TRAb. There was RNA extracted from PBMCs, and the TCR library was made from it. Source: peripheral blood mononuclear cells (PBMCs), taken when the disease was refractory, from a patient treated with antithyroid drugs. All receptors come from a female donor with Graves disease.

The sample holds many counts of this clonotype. The CDR3 DNA follows: TGTGCCAGCAGCTTAGGCAGGGTGGGCAATCAGCCCCAGCATTTT. Translated, it gives CASSLGRVGNQPQHF. The rearrangement links TRBV7-9 to TRBJ1-5; the D gene is possibly TRBD1 (5 bases). The germline gives CDR1 SEHNR, CDR2 FQNEAQ (reference sequence). CDR3 size: 15 residues. V was clipped by 1 base and J by 2 bases, with 9 bases between them.

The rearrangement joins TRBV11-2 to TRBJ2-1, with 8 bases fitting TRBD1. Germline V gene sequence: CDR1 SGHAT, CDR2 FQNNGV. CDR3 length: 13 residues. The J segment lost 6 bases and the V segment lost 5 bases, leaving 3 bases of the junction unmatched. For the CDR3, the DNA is TGTGCCAGCAGCCCGGACAGGGTCAATGAGCAGTTCTTC. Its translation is CASSPDRVNEQFF.

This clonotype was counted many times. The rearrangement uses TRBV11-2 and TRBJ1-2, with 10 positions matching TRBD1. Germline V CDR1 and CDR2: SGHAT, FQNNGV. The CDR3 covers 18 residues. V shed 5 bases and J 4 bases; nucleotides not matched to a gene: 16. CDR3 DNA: TGTGCCAGCAGCAACCATCCAGCCCGGGACAGGGGCCTCTATGGCTACACCTTC. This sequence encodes CASSNHPARDRGLYGYTF.

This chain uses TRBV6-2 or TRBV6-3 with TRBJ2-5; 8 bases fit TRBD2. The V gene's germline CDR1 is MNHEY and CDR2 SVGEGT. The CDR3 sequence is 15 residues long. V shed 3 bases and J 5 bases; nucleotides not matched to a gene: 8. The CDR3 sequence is CASSYRRGGGETQYF. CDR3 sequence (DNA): TGTGCCAGCAGTTATCGTCGGGGGGGGGGGGAGACCCAGTACTTC.

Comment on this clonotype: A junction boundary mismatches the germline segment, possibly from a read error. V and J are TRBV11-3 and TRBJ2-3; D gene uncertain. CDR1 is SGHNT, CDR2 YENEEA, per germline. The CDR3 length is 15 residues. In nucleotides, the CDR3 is TGTGCCAGCAGCTCCGGCCGGTTTAGCACAGATACGCAGTGTTTT. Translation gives CASSSGRFSTDTQCF.

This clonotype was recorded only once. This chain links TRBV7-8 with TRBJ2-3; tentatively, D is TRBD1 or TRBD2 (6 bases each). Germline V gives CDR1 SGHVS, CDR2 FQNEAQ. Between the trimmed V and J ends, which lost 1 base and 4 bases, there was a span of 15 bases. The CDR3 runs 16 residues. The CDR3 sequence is CASSLGWGASADTQYF. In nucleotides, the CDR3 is TGTGCCAGCAGCTTAGGATGGGGGGCCAGCGCAGATACGCAGTATTTT.

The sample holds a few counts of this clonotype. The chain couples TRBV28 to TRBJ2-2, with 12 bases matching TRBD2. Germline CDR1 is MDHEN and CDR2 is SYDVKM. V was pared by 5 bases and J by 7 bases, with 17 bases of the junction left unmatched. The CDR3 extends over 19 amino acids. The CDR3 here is CASSLPRLRTSGDHGELFF. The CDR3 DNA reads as TGTGCCAGCAGTCTACCACGTCTGCGGACTAGCGGGGACCACGGGGAGCTGTTTTTT.

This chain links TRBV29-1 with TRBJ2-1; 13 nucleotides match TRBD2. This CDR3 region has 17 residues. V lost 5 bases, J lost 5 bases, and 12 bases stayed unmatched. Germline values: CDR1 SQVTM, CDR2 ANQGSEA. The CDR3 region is CSVPGLAGDRFDNEQFF. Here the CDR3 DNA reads TGCAGCGTTCCCGGACTAGCGGGAGATAGATTCGACAATGAGCAGTTCTTC.

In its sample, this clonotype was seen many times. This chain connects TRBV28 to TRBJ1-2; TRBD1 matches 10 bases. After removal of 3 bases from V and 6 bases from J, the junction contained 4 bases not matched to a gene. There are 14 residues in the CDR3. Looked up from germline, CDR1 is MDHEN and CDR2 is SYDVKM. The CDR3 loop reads CASSFPGQGDGYTF. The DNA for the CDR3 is TGTGCCAGCAGTTTTCCCGGACAGGGGGATGGCTACACCTTC.

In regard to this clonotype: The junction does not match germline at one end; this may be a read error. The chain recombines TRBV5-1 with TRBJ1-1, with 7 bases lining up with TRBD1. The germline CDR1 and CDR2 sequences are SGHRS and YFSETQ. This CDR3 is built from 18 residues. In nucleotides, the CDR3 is TGCGCCAGCAGCTTGCTTGGCGGGACAGCAAAGGTGCCTCTTGAATCTTTCTTT. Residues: CASSLLGGTAKVPLESFF.

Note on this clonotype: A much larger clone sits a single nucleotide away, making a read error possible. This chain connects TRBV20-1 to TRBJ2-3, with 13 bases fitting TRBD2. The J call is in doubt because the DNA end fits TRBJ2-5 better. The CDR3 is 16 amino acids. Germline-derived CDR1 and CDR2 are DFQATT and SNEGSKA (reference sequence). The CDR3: CSVYGLAGAEGGTQYF. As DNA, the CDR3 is TGCAGTGTTTACGGACTAGCGGGGGCTGAGGGGGGGACCCAGTACTTC.

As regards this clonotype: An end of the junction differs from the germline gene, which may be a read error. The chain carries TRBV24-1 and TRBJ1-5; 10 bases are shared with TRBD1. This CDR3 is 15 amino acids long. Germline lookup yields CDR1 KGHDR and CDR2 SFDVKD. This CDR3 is CATSDPDRGAQSQHF. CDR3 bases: TGTGCCACCAGTGACCCGGACAGGGGGGCTCAGTCCCAGCATTTT.

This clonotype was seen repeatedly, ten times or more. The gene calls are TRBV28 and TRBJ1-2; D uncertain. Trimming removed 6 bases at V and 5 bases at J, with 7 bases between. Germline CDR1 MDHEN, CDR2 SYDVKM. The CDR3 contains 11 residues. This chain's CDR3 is CASRVGYGYTF. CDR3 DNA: TGTGCCAGCAGGGTCGGGTATGGCTACACCTTC.

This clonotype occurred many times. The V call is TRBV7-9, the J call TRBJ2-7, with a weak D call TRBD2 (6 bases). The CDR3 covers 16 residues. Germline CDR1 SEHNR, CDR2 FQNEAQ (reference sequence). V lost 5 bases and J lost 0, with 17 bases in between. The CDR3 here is CASSPDGGIVSYEQYF. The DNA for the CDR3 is TGTGCCAGCAGCCCGGACGGCGGGATCGTCTCCTACGAGCAGTACTTC. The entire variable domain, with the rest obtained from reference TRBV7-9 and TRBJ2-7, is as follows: DTGVSQNPRHKITKRGQNVTFRCDPISEHNRLYWYRQTLGQGPEFLTYFQNEAQLEKSRLLSDRFSAERPKGSFSTLEIQRTEQGDSAMYLCASSPDGGIVSYEQYFGPGTRLTVT.

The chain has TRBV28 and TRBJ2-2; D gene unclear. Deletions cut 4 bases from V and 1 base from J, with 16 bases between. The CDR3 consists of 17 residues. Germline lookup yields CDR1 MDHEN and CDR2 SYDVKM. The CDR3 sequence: CASSSPGRAGNTGELFF. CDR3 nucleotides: TGTGCCAGCAGTTCACCAGGCCGGGCAGGGAACACCGGGGAGCTGTTTTTT.

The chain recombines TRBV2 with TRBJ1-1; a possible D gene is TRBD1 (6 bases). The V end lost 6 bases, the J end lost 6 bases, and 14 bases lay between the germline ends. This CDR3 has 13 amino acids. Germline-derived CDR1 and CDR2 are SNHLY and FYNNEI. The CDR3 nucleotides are TGTGCCAGCAGGGTAACGACAGGATCTGAAGCTTTCTTT. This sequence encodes CASRVTTGSEAFF.

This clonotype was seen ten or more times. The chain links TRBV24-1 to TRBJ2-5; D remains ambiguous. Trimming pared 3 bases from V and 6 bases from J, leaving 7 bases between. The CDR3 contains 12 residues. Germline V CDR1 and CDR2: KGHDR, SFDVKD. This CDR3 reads CATSDVGKTQYF. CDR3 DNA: TGTGCCACCAGTGATGTGGGTAAGACCCAGTACTTC.

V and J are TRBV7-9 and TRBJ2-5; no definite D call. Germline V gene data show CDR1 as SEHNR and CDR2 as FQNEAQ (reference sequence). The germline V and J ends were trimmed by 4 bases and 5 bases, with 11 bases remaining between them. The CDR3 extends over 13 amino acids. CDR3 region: CASSSRWLETQYF. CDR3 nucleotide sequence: TGTGCCAGCAGCTCCCGCTGGTTGGAGACCCAGTACTTC.

CDR3 sequence reads: CAIRDRVTNTEAFF. Written as DNA, the CDR3 is TGTGCCATCAGGGACAGGGTCACGAACACTGAAGCTTTCTTT. The chain is built from TRBV10-3 and TRBJ1-1; 8 nucleotides match TRBD1. V shed 6 bases, J shed 1 base, and the junction held 4 bases outside the gene matches. The length of the CDR3 is 14 residues. Germline V lookup: CDR1 ENHRY, CDR2 SYGVKD.